The text below deals with one T cell receptor (beta chain). The target antigen is unknown. This entry belongs to a study of regulatory T cells. Findings and limits, study-wide: Hydrophobic residues at CDR3 positions 6 and 7 were enriched in conventional CD4+ T cells of CD3G-deficient patients.

The PCR used 52 TRBV and 13 TRBJ primers. The method was immunoSEQ multiplex PCR; TCRdb's version includes in-frame clones alone and lacks a portion of them. This table holds under 35,000 clones, roughly 93% found once. V shed 5 bases and J shed 12 bases, with 18 bases lying between them. CDR1 is MNHEY, CDR2 SMNVEV, per germline (reference sequence). The CDR3 totals 13 residues. Sample: conventional CD4+ T cells sorted from blood. V is TRBV27 and J is TRBJ2-3, with a weak D call TRBD1 (5 bases). This clonotype was sampled from a child under 10 years old with CD3G deficiency. The CDR3 bases are TGTGCCAGCAGTCAGCGATGGGGCACCATCCAGTATTTT. Residues: CASSQRWGTIQYF.